The present entry profiles one T cell receptor beta chain with its context. Its antigen is undetermined. Using immunoSEQ multiplex PCR, the repertoire was profiled, and TCRdb retains in-frame clones only, with some absent. Among fewer than 3,000 clones listed, 74% were seen once. A marrow graft followed busulfan-fludarabine conditioning, with cyclophosphamide on days +3 and +4. This sample is drawn from a study of T cells after posttransplantation cyclophosphamide. Findings of the study overall: Donor-recipient repertoire similarity was low at 1-2 months, rising over year one. TRB clonality was highly associated with recipient CMV seropositivity and reactivation. Tissue-infiltrating T cells from skin or gut overlapped little with blood T cells.

Germline CDR1 and CDR2: MNHEY and SMNVEV (reference sequence). The CDR3 runs 13 residues. Trimming at V came to 5 bases and at J to 7 bases, leaving 7 bases not matched to a gene. The V and J genes are TRBV27 and TRBJ2-7, with TRBD1 identical over 8 bases. The material was PBMCs, obtained after allogeneic stem cell transplant with posttransplant cyclophosphamide. The clonotype was recovered from a female patient aged 50-59 years who received an allogeneic stem cell transplant from a related donor, was CMV-positive, and had no GVHD. The graft donor may have given rise to some T cells. The CDR3 DNA reads as TGTGCCAGCAGTGCCGGGACAGGTGTAGAGCAGTACTTC. Residues: CASSAGTGVEQYF.